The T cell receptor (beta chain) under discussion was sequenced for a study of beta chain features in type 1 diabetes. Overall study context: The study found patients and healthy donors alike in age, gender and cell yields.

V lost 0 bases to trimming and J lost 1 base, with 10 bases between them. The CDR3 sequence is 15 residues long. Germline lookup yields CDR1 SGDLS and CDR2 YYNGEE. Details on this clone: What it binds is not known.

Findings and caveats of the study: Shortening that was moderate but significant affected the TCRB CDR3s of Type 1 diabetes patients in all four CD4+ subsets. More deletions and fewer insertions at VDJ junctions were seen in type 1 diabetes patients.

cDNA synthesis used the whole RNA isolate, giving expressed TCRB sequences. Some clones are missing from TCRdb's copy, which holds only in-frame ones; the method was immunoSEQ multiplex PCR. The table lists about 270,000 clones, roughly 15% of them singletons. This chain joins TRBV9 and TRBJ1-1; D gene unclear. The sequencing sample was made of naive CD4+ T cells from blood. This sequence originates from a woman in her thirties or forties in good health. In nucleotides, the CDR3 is TGTGCCAGCAGCGTAGTGCCACACGAGAACACTGAAGCTTTCTTT. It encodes CASSVVPHENTEAFF.